This TCR beta chain appears in the sequencing data of a study of post-analysis software for immune sequencing data. Study information: Disease trajectories encompassed relapsing-remitting, secondary progressive and progressive-relapsing multiple sclerosis. Study-wide points: Elevated frequency relative to controls characterized 4 or 5 TRBV segments in patients, TRBV5-6, TRBV5-1 and TRBV20-1 among them.

Included in the TCR beta cDNA libraries were unique molecular identifiers. Each CDR3 protein gets one entry after TCRdb re-called the PCR reads with MiXCR. This table holds 150,000 to 200,000 distinct CDR3 sequences, roughly 34% found once. As concerns this clonotype: The antigen remains unidentified. A much more abundant neighbour one base away suggests this may be a read error.

V was clipped by 2 bases and J by 13 bases, with 24 bases between them. Germline loops: CDR1 MDHEN, CDR2 SYDVKM. This CDR3 has 16 residues. The chain combines TRBV28 with TRBJ2-4; possible D gene TRBD2, 6 bases. The sequencing used blood, collected after autologous hematopoietic stem cell transplantation. The receptor's source is a girl aged 10-17 years with multiple sclerosis. In nucleotides, the CDR3 is TGTGCCAGCAGTTTAGGCGGGGCTAGCCCGGCTTTTGAGCAGTACTTC. Translated: CASSLGGASPAFEQYF.